A selection of T cell receptor beta chains follows, all from one sample in a study of blood T cells in healthy people across ages. One entry per CDR3 protein, called by TCRdb with MiXCR from the 5' RACE reads. The table records 2 million or so distinct CDR3 sequences, around half of them present only once. The sequenced sample was blood. These receptors came from a woman aged 40 to 49 in good health. Both conserved end residues are part of each CDR3. D genes are given only for firm matches. Size is stated for part of the rows, as once, few or many counts, or as a class when the clone is expanded.

J gene | clone size | D gene | V gene | CDR3 protein | CDR3 DNA
TRBJ2-3 | few | - | TRBV9 | CASSVAITDTQYF | TGTGCCAGCAGCGTTGCGATTACAGATACGCAGTATTTT
TRBJ2-3 | - | TRBD1 | TRBV27 | CASSSPRQGRTDTQYF | TGTGCCAGCAGTTCCCCCCGACAGGGGAGGACAGATACGCAGTATTTT
TRBJ2-3 | - | - | TRBV6-2/TRBV6-3 | CASSYKPEDTQYF | TGTGCCAGCAGTTACAAGCCCGAAGATACGCAGTATTTT
TRBJ1-1 | - | TRBD1 | TRBV15 | CATSRDIATGRTEAFF | TGTGCCACCAGCAGAGATATCGCGACAGGGAGAACCGAAGCTTTCTTT
TRBJ2-5 | few | - | TRBV5-1 | CASSPGPNGETQYF | TGCGCCAGCAGCCCGGGCCCAAATGGAGAGACCCAGTACTTC
TRBJ2-6 | - | TRBD1 | TRBV27 | CASAGDRGWSGANVLTF | TGTGCCTCGGCGGGGGACAGGGGCTGGTCTGGGGCCAACGTCCTGACTTTC
TRBJ2-3 | - | - | TRBV7-9 | CASSPQAGRITDTQYF | TGTGCCAGCAGCCCCCAGGCGGGTCGAATCACAGATACGCAGTATTTT
TRBJ1-1 | - | - | TRBV7-2 | CASTTSWGTEAFF | TGTGCCAGCACCACTAGTTGGGGCACTGAAGCTTTCTTT
TRBJ2-3 | - | - | TRBV20-1 | CSAHGSSRTDTQYF | TGCAGTGCGCATGGATCATCCCGCACAGATACGCAGTATTTT
TRBJ2-1 | - | - | TRBV29-1 | CSVPGHPSVDEQFF | TGCAGCGTACCGGGACACCCAAGTGTGGATGAGCAGTTCTTC
TRBJ2-6 | - | TRBD1 | TRBV5-1 | CASRAGGGSGANVLTF | TGCGCCAGCAGAGCAGGGGGCGGCTCTGGGGCCAACGTCCTGACTTTC
TRBJ2-7 | - | TRBD1 | TRBV4-2 | CASSQGIFGQASYEQYF | TGTGCCAGCAGCCAAGGGATATTCGGACAGGCCTCCTACGAGCAGTACTTC
TRBJ2-1 | - | TRBD2 | TRBV7-9 | CASNSGTRLFYEQFF | TGTGCCAGCAATTCCGGGACTAGGTTGTTTTATGAGCAGTTCTTC
TRBJ2-7 | - | - | TRBV19 | CASSIVQGFEQYF | TGTGCCAGTAGTATAGTGCAGGGTTTCGAGCAGTACTTC
TRBJ1-2 | few | - | TRBV12-3/TRBV12-4 | CASRPGVGGSYGYTF | TGTGCCAGCAGACCCGGGGTTGGGGGGAGCTATGGCTACACCTTC
TRBJ2-1 | - | - | TRBV3-1 | CASSQRLGNHPYEQFF | TGTGCCAGCAGCCAACGGCTGGGGAACCATCCGTATGAGCAGTTCTTC
TRBJ2-5 | few | TRBD1 | TRBV18 | CASSLGQGNYNEQYF | TGTGCCAGCTCACTCGGACAGGGAAATTACAATGAGCAGTACTTC
TRBJ2-6 | - | TRBD1 | TRBV4-3 | CASSHGTGASGANVPTF | TGCGCCAGCAGCCACGGGACAGGAGCGTCTGGGGCCAACGTCCCGACTTTC
TRBJ2-7 | - | - | TRBV28 | CASSSERPPYEQYF | TGTGCCAGCAGTTCCGAGCGGCCCCCCTACGAGCAGTACTTC
TRBJ2-3 | - | - | TRBV20-1 | CSASRDPSRADTQYF | TGCAGTGCTAGCCGGGACCCCTCCCGGGCAGATACGCAGTATTTT
TRBJ2-1 | - | TRBD1 | TRBV28 | CASSSNLGTVGRDEQFF | TGTGCCAGCAGTTCCAATCTCGGGACAGTCGGTCGGGATGAGCAGTTCTTC
TRBJ2-4 | - | TRBD2 | TRBV6-2/TRBV6-3 | CASSYASGGLLAKNIQYF | TGTGCCAGCAGTTACGCTAGCGGGGGGCTCCTAGCCAAAAACATTCAGTACTTC
TRBJ2-3 | - | TRBD2 | TRBV28 | CAGRPLAGVSTDTQYF | TGTGCCGGCAGGCCACTAGCGGGGGTTAGCACAGATACGCAGTATTTT
TRBJ1-5 | - | - | TRBV28 | CASKAGNQPQHF | TGTGCCAGCAAAGCTGGCAATCAGCCCCAGCATTTT
TRBJ2-3 | - | - | TRBV6-6 | CASSHSRQGTDTQYF | TGTGCCAGCAGTCACTCCCGACAGGGCACAGATACGCAGTATTTT
TRBJ2-5 | many | TRBD2 | TRBV7-2 | CASSLTSGGYQETQYF | TGTGCCAGCAGCCTGACTAGCGGGGGTTACCAAGAGACCCAGTACTTC
TRBJ2-5 | few | TRBD2 | TRBV7-2 | CASSLAIQRGETQYF | TGTGCCAGCAGCTTAGCGATACAGCGGGGCGAGACCCAGTACTTC
TRBJ2-7 | - | - | TRBV6-2/TRBV6-3 | CASSYSIFGEKNSYEQYF | TGTGCCAGCAGTTACTCGATATTTGGGGAGAAAAACTCCTACGAGCAGTACTTC
TRBJ2-7 | many | - | TRBV29-1 | CSVGGVLSYEQYF | TGCAGCGTTGGAGGGGTCCTCTCCTACGAGCAGTACTTC
TRBJ2-7 | - | TRBD2 | TRBV20-1 | CSAASSGVSSYEQYF | TGCAGTGCTGCTTCTAGCGGGGTTAGCTCCTACGAGCAGTACTTC
TRBJ2-7 | few | - | TRBV6-1 | CASSEALTYEQYF | TGTGCCAGCAGTGAGGCACTAACCTACGAGCAGTACTTC